The 32 T cell receptor beta chains given below trace back to one sample, sequenced in a study of a mutant IDH1 vaccine in newly diagnosed glioma. Their target antigens are unknown. TCRdb keeps only in-frame clones here, not all; method: immunoSEQ multiplex PCR. The sample carries approximately 35,000 clones, around 87% recorded once. Time point of the sample: week 23, last vaccination. The vaccine gave 300 ug of a 20-mer mutant IDH1 peptide subcutaneously per dose. The source material was PBMCs, sampled from a glioma patient whose treatment included an IDH1 peptide vaccine. These receptors all stem from a man between 40 and 49 years old with glioma.

This clone was seen once. The V gene is TRBV6-1, the J gene TRBJ2-7; no clear D. The CDR3 runs 13 residues. V was pared by 2 bases and J by 4 bases, with 9 bases between. The germline V gene has CDR1 MNHNS and CDR2 SASEGT. For the CDR3, the DNA is TGTGCCAGCAGTGAAAGTGGCAGATACGAGCAGTACGTC. Translation: CASSESGRYEQYV.

The chain carries TRBV30 and TRBJ2-7; 9 bases map to TRBD1. Germline-derived CDR1 and CDR2 are GTSNPN and SVGIG (reference sequence). The CDR3 spans 13 residues. The J segment lost 6 bases and the V segment lost 2 bases, leaving 5 bases of the junction unmatched. CDR3 sequence reads: CAWSPGTGCEQYV. For the CDR3, the DNA is TGTGCCTGGAGTCCGGGGACAGGGTGCGAGCAGTACGTC.

The chain joins TRBV5-1 to TRBJ1-1; D is undetermined. Germline assignment: CDR1 SGHRS and CDR2 YFSETQ. The V end lost 4 bases, the J end lost 4 bases, and 17 bases lay between the germline ends. This CDR3 region has 15 residues. The CDR3 loop reads CASSPDSAGGTEAFF. The CDR3 coding sequence is TGCGCCAGCAGCCCGGACTCCGCGGGTGGCACTGAAGCTTTCTTT.

The chain employs TRBV9 and TRBJ2-3; 8 bases are shared with TRBD1. The CDR3 covers 16 residues. Looked up from germline, CDR1 is SGDLS and CDR2 is YYNGEE. The V segment lost 0 bases and the J segment 3 bases; nucleotides outside the gene matches: 6. Written as DNA, the CDR3 is TGTGCCAGCAGCGTAGCTGGGGGACAGGAGACAGATACGCAGTATTTT. As protein: CASSVAGGQETDTQYF.

A few counts support this clone. V is TRBV6-5 and J is TRBJ2-7; D is ambiguous. Germline V gene data show CDR1 as MNHEY and CDR2 as SVGAGI. V shed 2 bases and J shed 1 base, with 15 bases lying between them. The CDR3 contains 16 residues. Here the CDR3 DNA reads TGTGCCAGCAGTTACGGTTCTCCCAGGCGATCCTACGAGCAGTACTTC. Amino acid sequence: CASSYGSPRRSYEQYF.

The V call is TRBV5-1, the J call TRBJ1-6; D remains unclear. From germline, CDR1 is SGHRS and CDR2 YFSETQ. CDR3 length: 15 amino acids. V was shortened by 0 bases and J by 10 bases, with 14 bases between the two germline ends. The DNA of the CDR3 is TGCGCCAGCAGCTTGGAATCGGAGAAAACCTCACCCCTCCACTTT. Translating it yields CASSLESEKTSPLHF.

The rearrangement uses TRBV19 and TRBJ1-2; no definite D call. This CDR3 contains 15 residues. Trimming removed 4 bases at V and 5 bases at J, with 17 bases between. CDR1 LNHDA and CDR2 SQIVND come from the germline V gene (reference sequence). CDR3 sequence: CASSTGRGAGYGYTF. The CDR3 DNA follows: TGTGCCAGTAGTACCGGCCGGGGAGCAGGTTATGGCTACACCTTC. The variable domain in full, completed from reference TRBV19 and TRBJ1-2, reads DGGITQSPKYLFRKEGQNVTLSCEQNLNHDAMYWYRQDPGQGLRLIYYSQIVNDFQKGDIAEGYSVSREKKESFPLTVTSAQKNPTAFYLCASSTGRGAGYGYTFGSGTRLTVV.

V is TRBV4-1 and J is TRBJ1-6; no reliable D call. Trimming left V 0 bases short and J 0 bases short, with 9 bases between. The CDR3 spans 17 residues. Germline CDR1 and CDR2: MGHRA and YSYEKL. DNA for the CDR3: TGCGCCAGCAGCCAAGAGAAGATGAGCTCCTATAATTCACCCCTCCACTTT. Encoded protein: CASSQEKMSSYNSPLHF.

The chain has TRBV4-2 and TRBJ2-7; possible D gene TRBD2, 5 bases. V dropped 4 bases and J dropped 1 base, with 17 bases sitting between them. CDR3 length equals 16 residues. CDR1 LGHNA and CDR2 YNFKEQ come from the germline V gene. CDR3 in DNA: TGTGCCAGCAGCCCCTCGTCCCAGCGGAGGTCCTACGAGCAGTACGTC. This encodes CASSPSSQRRSYEQYV.

The genes are TRBV6-5 and TRBJ1-2; D gene ambiguous. Trimming shortened V by 10 bases and J by 1 base, and 16 bases separated the two germline ends. This CDR3 contains 14 residues. Germline values: CDR1 MNHEY, CDR2 SVGAGI. CDR3 residues: CATYLGAINYGYTF. The DNA for the CDR3 is TGTGCCACATACCTAGGTGCTATTAACTATGGCTACACCTTC.

This chain joins TRBV19 and TRBJ2-5, with D tentatively TRBD1 or TRBD2 (5 bases each). Per the germline V gene, CDR1 is LNHDA and CDR2 is SQIVND (reference sequence). V shed 7 bases and J shed 0 bases, with 12 bases lying between them. CDR3 length: 14 residues. In DNA form, the CDR3 reads TGTGCCAGTACCCCGGGACGCTACCAAGAGACCCAGTACTTC. Translating it yields CASTPGRYQETQYF.

This clone was seen a single time. The genes are TRBV7-6 and TRBJ1-5; D is ambiguous. CDR1 is SGHVS, CDR2 FNYEAQ, per germline. Trimming left V 1 base short and J 3 bases short, with 7 bases between. The CDR3 is 14 amino acids. In DNA form, the CDR3 reads TGTGCCAGCAGCTTAGGCTTGAACAATCAGCCCCAGCATTTT. Translation gives CASSLGLNNQPQHF.

This clone has only one observation. The V and J genes are TRBV5-4 and TRBJ2-2; a possible D gene is TRBD1 (6 bases). The germline CDR1 and CDR2 sequences are SGHNT and YYREEE (reference sequence). Between the trimmed V and J ends, which lost 0 bases and 2 bases, there was a span of 8 bases. The CDR3 spans 15 residues. CDR3 in DNA: TGTGCCAGCAGCTTGGTGGGACATAACACCGGGGAGCTGTTTTTT. The encoded protein is CASSLVGHNTGELFF.

J is TRBJ2-3 and V is TRBV5-4; TRBD1 matches 8 bases. Germline V gives CDR1 SGHNT, CDR2 YYREEE (reference sequence). The trim removed 3 bases at V and 3 bases at J, leaving 6 bases unmatched. The CDR3 is 15 amino acids. Here the CDR3 reads CASSSDRGITDTQYF. Here the CDR3 DNA reads TGTGCCAGCAGCTCCGACAGGGGTATTACAGATACGCAGTATTTT.

J is TRBJ2-3 and V is TRBV9, with 7 bases aligning to TRBD2. The CDR3 length is 16 residues. The junction had 8 bases not matched to a gene; V was cut back by 0 bases and J by 4 bases. The V gene's germline CDR1 is SGDLS and CDR2 YYNGEE. CDR3 nucleotide sequence: TGTGCCAGCAGCGTAGGCGCAGGGAGGGAACCAGATACGCAGTATTTT. It is translated as CASSVGAGREPDTQYF.

The chain recombines TRBV7-9 with TRBJ1-3; unclear D gene. The CDR3 covers 15 residues. The V gene's germline CDR1 is SEHNR and CDR2 FQNEAQ (reference sequence). Trimming stripped 2 bases from V and 2 bases from J, with 10 bases between. The CDR3 DNA reads as TGTGCCAGCAGCTTAACGGCTATTCCTGGAAACACCATATATTTT. Translating gives CASSLTAIPGNTIYF.

This clone showed up just a few times. J is TRBJ2-5 and V is TRBV7-9, with D perhaps given as TRBD1 or TRBD2 (5 bases each). Trimming left V 4 bases short and J 5 bases short, with 20 bases between. The CDR3 consists of 16 residues. Germline values: CDR1 SEHNR, CDR2 FQNEAQ (reference sequence). The CDR3 DNA reads as TGTGCCAGCAGCTCTAGTAGGGGAGAGGGCCGGGAGACCCAGTACTTC. Translating it yields CASSSSRGEGRETQYF.

CDR3 loop: CASSEPRGGIYNEQFF. The CDR3, as DNA: TGTGCCAGCAGTGAACCCCGGGGGGGAATATACAATGAGCAGTTCTTC. The chain is built from TRBV25-1 and TRBJ2-1; 8 bases line up with TRBD2. Per the germline V gene, CDR1 is MGHDK and CDR2 is SYGVNS. The V gene end was trimmed by 2 bases and the J gene end by 4 bases; junction bases not matched to a gene: 7. There are 16 residues in the CDR3.

This clone is a singleton in its sample. V usage is TRBV19 and J usage is TRBJ2-1; TRBD1 matches at 7 bases. The CDR3 is 14 residues long. J lost 12 bases, V lost 4 bases, and 12 bases had no gene match. Germline V gene data show CDR1 as LNHDA and CDR2 as SQIVND (reference sequence). The CDR3 reads CASSKRQGEAGQFF. The CDR3 coding sequence is TGTGCCAGTAGTAAACGACAGGGTGAGGCTGGGCAGTTCTTC.

This clone was recorded only once. The chain is built from TRBV5-1 and TRBJ2-2, with 7 positions matching TRBD1. The CDR3 loop spans 17 amino acids. V lost 4 bases to trimming and J lost 6 bases; unmatched junction nucleotides: 15. Germline loops: CDR1 SGHRS, CDR2 YFSETQ. CDR3 in amino acids: CASSTLDRSQGSGELFF. In DNA, the CDR3 is TGCGCCAGCAGCACCCTGGACAGGAGCCAAGGTTCCGGGGAGCTGTTTTTT.

The rearrangement uses TRBV5-1 and TRBJ2-3; 11 bases align to TRBD2. Germline V CDR1 and CDR2: SGHRS, YFSETQ. The CDR3 totals 14 residues. After removal of 3 bases from V and 10 bases from J, the junction contained 7 bases not matched to a gene. The chain's CDR3 is CASSWDPSGGPQYF. The CDR3, as DNA: TGCGCCAGCAGCTGGGACCCTAGCGGGGGGCCGCAGTATTTT.

The CDR3 DNA follows: TGTGCCAGCTCACCGGTCGGGGGCCCCAATCAGCCCCAGCATTTT. This sequence encodes CASSPVGGPNQPQHF. The rearrangement joins TRBV18 to TRBJ1-5; D possibly corresponds to TRBD1 (6 bases). Trimming removed 3 bases from V and 3 bases from J, with 12 bases in between. CDR3 length: 15 residues. Germline V lookup: CDR1 KGHSH, CDR2 LQKENI.

This clone came up a few times. The V and J genes are TRBV13 and TRBJ1-2; D uncertain. Germline lookup yields CDR1 PRHDT and CDR2 FYEKMQ (reference sequence). CDR3 size: 14 residues. Trimming removed 5 bases at V and 8 bases at J, with 18 bases between. The CDR3 is CASSAAGWAIGYTF. The CDR3 DNA follows: TGTGCCAGCAGCGCCGCCGGATGGGCTATCGGCTACACCTTC.

The chain carries TRBV4-3 and TRBJ2-1; D might be TRBD1 or TRBD2, each matching 5 bases. The V end was cut by 0 bases, the J end by 6 bases, with 15 bases between. Germline V gene sequence: CDR1 LGHNA, CDR2 YSLEER. The CDR3 is 16 residues long. In nucleotides, the CDR3 is TGCGCCAGCAGCCAAGAATATGGGGGATGGGCCAATGAGCAGTTCTTC. Translation gives CASSQEYGGWANEQFF.

V usage is TRBV7-9 and J usage is TRBJ1-2; D is ambiguous. CDR1 SEHNR and CDR2 FQNEAQ come from the germline V gene (reference sequence). V lost 3 bases to trimming and J lost 4 bases, with 15 bases between them. The CDR3 extends over 15 amino acids. The CDR3 reads CASSFHEAASYGYTF. The DNA of the CDR3 is TGTGCCAGCAGCTTTCACGAGGCGGCAAGCTATGGCTACACCTTC. The full variable domain, completed using reference TRBV7-9 and TRBJ1-2, is DTGVSQNPRHKITKRGQNVTFRCDPISEHNRLYWYRQTLGQGPEFLTYFQNEAQLEKSRLLSDRFSAERPKGSFSTLEIQRTEQGDSAMYLCASSFHEAASYGYTFGSGTRLTVV.

The chain combines TRBV5-1 with TRBJ2-7, with 11 nucleotides matching TRBD2. The CDR3 consists of 19 residues. The trim removed 4 bases at V and 2 bases at J, leaving 17 bases unmatched. CDR1 SGHRS and CDR2 YFSETQ come from the germline V gene. CDR3 nucleotide sequence: TGCGCCAGCAGCACCGGCTTGGCTTACGGGACTAGCGGAACCTACGAGCAGTACTTC. Its protein product is CASSTGLAYGTSGTYEQYF.

This chain connects TRBV7-2 to TRBJ1-3; perhaps TRBD1 as D (6 bases). The CDR3 consists of 16 residues. The V end lost 5 bases, the J end lost 0 bases, and 14 bases lay between the germline ends. Germline lookup yields CDR1 SGHTA and CDR2 FQGNSA. The DNA of the CDR3 is TGTGCCAGCAGCCCAGGGGCCGCCGGCTCTGGAAACACCATATATTTT. Translated, it gives CASSPGAAGSGNTIYF.

This rearrangement joins TRBV28 to TRBJ1-6; unclear D gene. CDR3 size: 14 residues. Trimming pared 6 bases from V and 9 bases from J, leaving 15 bases between. Germline CDR1 MDHEN, CDR2 SYDVKM. CDR3 sequence reads: CASSDGVESSPLHF. The CDR3, as DNA: TGTGCCAGCAGCGACGGAGTGGAGAGTTCACCCCTCCACTTT.

The chain carries TRBV7-9 and TRBJ2-2; 11 bases are shared with TRBD2. The V and J ends lost 5 bases and 0 bases, in that order; junction bases with no gene match: 2. Germline CDR1 is SEHNR and CDR2 is FQNEAQ (reference sequence). There are 16 residues in the CDR3. The CDR3 nucleotides are TGTGCCAGCAGCGGACTAGCGGGTGCGAACACCGGGGAGCTGTTTTTT. Its translation is CASSGLAGANTGELFF. Complete variable domain (other parts from reference TRBV7-9 and TRBJ2-2): DTGVSQNPRHKITKRGQNVTFRCDPISEHNRLYWYRQTLGQGPEFLTYFQNEAQLEKSRLLSDRFSAERPKGSFSTLEIQRTEQGDSAMYLCASSGLAGANTGELFFGEGSRLTVL.

The chain combines TRBV6-4 with TRBJ2-3; TRBD2 agrees at 8 bases. The V segment lost 5 bases and the J segment 2 bases; nucleotides outside the gene matches: 9. The germline V gene encodes CDR1 MRHNA and CDR2 SNTAGT. The length of the CDR3 is 16 residues. In DNA form, the CDR3 reads TGTGCCAGCAGTAAAACTAGCGGAGCCGACACAGATACGCAGTATTTT. This gives the protein CASSKTSGADTDTQYF.

The rearrangement links TRBV7-9 to TRBJ2-7, with a tentative D call TRBD1 (6 bases). The CDR3 spans 12 residues. V lost 5 bases and J lost 4, with 9 bases in between. Germline V gene sequence: CDR1 SEHNR, CDR2 FQNEAQ (reference sequence). CDR3 DNA: TGTGCCAGCAGCGCCGGACAGTACGAGCAGTACTTC. Encoded protein: CASSAGQYEQYF.

There are a few counts of this clone. The chain carries TRBV7-9 and TRBJ1-4, with D unclear. The CDR3 is made up of 11 amino acids. Germline values: CDR1 SEHNR, CDR2 FQNEAQ (reference sequence). The V end lost 11 bases, the J end lost 7 bases, and 11 bases lay between the germline ends. The CDR3 sequence is CAAEVVEKLFF. CDR3 DNA: TGTGCCGCGGAGGTAGTTGAAAAACTGTTTTTT.